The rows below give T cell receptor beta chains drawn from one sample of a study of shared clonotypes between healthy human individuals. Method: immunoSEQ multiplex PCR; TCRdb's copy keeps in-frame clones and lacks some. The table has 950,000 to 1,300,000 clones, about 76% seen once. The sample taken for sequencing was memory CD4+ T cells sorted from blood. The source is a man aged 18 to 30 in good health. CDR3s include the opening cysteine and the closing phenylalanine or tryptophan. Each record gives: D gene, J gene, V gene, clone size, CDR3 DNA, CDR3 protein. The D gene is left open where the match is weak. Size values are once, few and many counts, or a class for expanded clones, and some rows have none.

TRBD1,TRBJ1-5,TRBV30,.,TGTGCCTGGAGCGGAGGACAGGTCATCAGCCCCCAGCATTTT,CAWSGGQVISPQHF
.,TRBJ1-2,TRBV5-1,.,TGCGCCAGCAGCGCGTCCGACTATGGCTACACCTTC,CASSASDYGYTF
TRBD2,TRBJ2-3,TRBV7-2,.,TGTGCCAGCAGCTTGACTAGCGGGATCACAGATACGCAGTATTTT,CASSLTSGITDTQYF
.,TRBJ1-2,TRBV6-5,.,TGTGCCAGCAGTTACAACAGTTCTCCATATGGCTACACCTTC,CASSYNSSPYGYTF
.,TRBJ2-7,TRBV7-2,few,TGTGCCAGCAGCCGGCGGGTTACGATGTACGAGCAGTACTTC,CASSRRVTMYEQYF
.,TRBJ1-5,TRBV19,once,TGTGCCAGTAGTACCCACAGCGACAATCAGCCCCAGCATTTT,CASSTHSDNQPQHF
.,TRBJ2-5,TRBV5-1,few,TGCGCCAGCAGCATTAGCGGCGGAGGGCCAGAGACCCAGTACTTC,CASSISGGGPETQYF
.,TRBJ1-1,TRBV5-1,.,TGCGCCAGCAGCTTGGGTTCGGGGGTAAACACTGAAGCTTTCTTT,CASSLGSGVNTEAFF
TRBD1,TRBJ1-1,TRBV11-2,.,TGTGCCAGCAGCTTAGGACATACCGGGACAGGGTCTGAAGCTTTCTTT,CASSLGHTGTGSEAFF
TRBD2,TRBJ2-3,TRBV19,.,TGTGCCAGTAGTATATCAACGGGGAGGGCTGATACGCAGTATTTT,CASSISTGRADTQYF
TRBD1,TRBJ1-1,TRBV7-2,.,TGTGCCAGCAGCCGACCGTCCAGGGGGCGGAGGGAAGCTTTCTTT,CASSRPSRGRREAFF
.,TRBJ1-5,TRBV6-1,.,TGTGCCAGCAGTGAAGGACAAAGTAGCAATCAGCCCCAGCATTTT,CASSEGQSSNQPQHF
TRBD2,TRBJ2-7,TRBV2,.,TGTGCCAGCAGGATAGCGGGAGTCAACGAGCAGTACTTC,CASRIAGVNEQYF
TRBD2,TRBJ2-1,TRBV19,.,TGTGCCAGTAGTCCTCGGACTAGCGGGAGGGCCGAGACCAATGAGCAGTTCTTC,CASSPRTSGRAETNEQFF
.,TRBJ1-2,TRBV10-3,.,TGTGCCATCAGTGAGGGGGAGGGGCCCTATGGCTACACCTTC,CAISEGEGPYGYTF
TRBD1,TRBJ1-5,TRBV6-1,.,TGTGCCAGCTGGGGACAGGGGGGCCAGCCCCAGCATTTT,CASWGQGGQPQHF
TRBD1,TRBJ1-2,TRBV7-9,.,TGTGCCAGCAGCTTACTAACAGGGGTTTATGGCTACACCTTC,CASSLLTGVYGYTF
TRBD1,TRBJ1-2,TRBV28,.,TGTGCCAGCAGCCGGACAGGGGCTAACTATGGCTACACCTTC,CASSRTGANYGYTF
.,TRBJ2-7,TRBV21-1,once,TGTGCCAGCAGCCTTCGGACAGGCCCTAAATTCTACGAGCAGTACTTC,CASSLRTGPKFYEQYF
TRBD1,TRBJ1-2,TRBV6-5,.,TGTGCCAGCAGAACTGGACAGGGTAAAGGTGGCTACACCTTC,CASRTGQGKGGYTF
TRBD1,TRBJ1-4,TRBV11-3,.,TGTGCCAGCAGCTCCCTCTCTAGACAGGGTCGTAAAGAAAAACTGTTTTTT,CASSSLSRQGRKEKLFF
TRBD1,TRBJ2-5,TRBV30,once,TGTGCCTGGAGTGACAGGGGGGCTGGGGAGACCCAGTACTTC,CAWSDRGAGETQYF
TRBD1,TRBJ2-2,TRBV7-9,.,TGTGCCAGCAGCTTAGGCCAGGGACAGGGACGGAACACCGGGGAGCTGTTTTTT,CASSLGQGQGRNTGELFF
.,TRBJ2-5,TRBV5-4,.,TGTGCCAGCAGCTTATCGGGGCGGGAGACCCAGTACTTC,CASSLSGRETQYF
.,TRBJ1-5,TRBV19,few,TGTGCCAGTGGAATCTATCAGCCCCAGCATTTT,CASGIYQPQHF
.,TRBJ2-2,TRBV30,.,TGTGCCTGGAGGGGACTCCAGGGGACCGGGGAGCTGTTTTTT,CAWRGLQGTGELFF
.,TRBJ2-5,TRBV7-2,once,TGTGCCAGCAGCTTAATAGGGACTCAACTAGAGACCCAGTACTTC,CASSLIGTQLETQYF
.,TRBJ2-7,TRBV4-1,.,TGCGCCAGCAGCCAAGTAACAGCTACAGTCTACGAGCAGTACTTC,CASSQVTATVYEQYF
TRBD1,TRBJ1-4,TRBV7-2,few,TGTGCCAGCAGCCGGACAGGGAGTAATGAAAAACTGTTTTTT,CASSRTGSNEKLFF
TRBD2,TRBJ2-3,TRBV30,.,TGTGCCTGGAGGCGTAGCGGGAGATTCCCTACCACAGATACGCAGTATTTT,CAWRRSGRFPTTDTQYF
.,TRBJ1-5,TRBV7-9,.,TGTGCCAGCAGTCTAAGCCAAGGCAATCAGCCCCAGCATTTT,CASSLSQGNQPQHF
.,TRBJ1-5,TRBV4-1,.,TGCGCCAGCAGCCAAGAAGCCGGTCTTAATCAGCCCCAGCATTTT,CASSQEAGLNQPQHF
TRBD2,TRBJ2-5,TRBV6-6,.,TGTGCCAGCAGCCCGGGACTAGCGGGGGGTACGACCCAGTACTTC,CASSPGLAGGTTQYF
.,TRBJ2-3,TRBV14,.,TGTGCCAGCAGCCAAAGACTGACAGATACGCAGTATTTT,CASSQRLTDTQYF
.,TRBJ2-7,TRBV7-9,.,TGTGCCAGCAGCTTACCCGGCCCCTACGAGCAGTACTTC,CASSLPGPYEQYF
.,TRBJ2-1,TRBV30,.,TGTGCCTGGAGCTCTAGGGGTGAGCAGTTCTTC,CAWSSRGEQFF
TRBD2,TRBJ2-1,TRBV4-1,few,TGCGCCAGCAGAAATCCTACTAGCGGCTCCTACAATGAGCAGTTCTTC,CASRNPTSGSYNEQFF
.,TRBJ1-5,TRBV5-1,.,TGCGCCAGCAGCTTGGGGGGTTTGAGCAATCAGCCCCAGCATTTT,CASSLGGLSNQPQHF
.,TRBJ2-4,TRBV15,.,TGTGCCACCAGCAATCGAGGGCTTCTCACCAAAAACATTCAGTACTTC,CATSNRGLLTKNIQYF
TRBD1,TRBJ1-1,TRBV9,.,TGTGCCAGCAGCGTAGCGGACAGGCCCACTGAAGCTTTCTTT,CASSVADRPTEAFF
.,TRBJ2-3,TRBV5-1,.,TGCGCCAGCAACCTCCGGGGTGAACTAGCAGATACGCAGTATTTT,CASNLRGELADTQYF
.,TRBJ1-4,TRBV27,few,TGTGCCAGCAGATCGGGGGGACCGGCTAATGAAAAACTGTTTTTT,CASRSGGPANEKLFF
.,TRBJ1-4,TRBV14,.,TGTGCCAGCAGCTGGGGAAAGGGGAATGAAAAACTGTTTTTT,CASSWGKGNEKLFF
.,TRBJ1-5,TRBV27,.,TGTGCCAGCAGTTTCGGAGGCAATCAGCCCCAGCATTTT,CASSFGGNQPQHF
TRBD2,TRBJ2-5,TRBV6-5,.,TGTGCCAGCAGAAGGACTAGCGGGAGTCGGGAGACCCAGTACTTC,CASRRTSGSRETQYF
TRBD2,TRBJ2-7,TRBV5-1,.,TGCGCCAGCAGCTTGACTTCTAGCGGGGGGTTGCAGTACTTC,CASSLTSSGGLQYF
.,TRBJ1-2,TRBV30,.,TGTGCCTGGAGCCTTATAGCAGGGAACGTATGGGGCTACACCTTC,CAWSLIAGNVWGYTF
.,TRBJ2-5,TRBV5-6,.,TGTGCCAGCAGCTGGGGGGCCCAAGAGACCCAGTACTTC,CASSWGAQETQYF
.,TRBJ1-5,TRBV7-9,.,TGTGCCAGCAGCGAGGAGCGAAGCAATCAGCCCCAGCATTTT,CASSEERSNQPQHF
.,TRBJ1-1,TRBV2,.,TGTGCCGGGAGCTCGGACAGTGGTAGGGGCACTGAAGCTTTCTTT,CAGSSDSGRGTEAFF
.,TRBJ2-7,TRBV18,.,TGTGCCAGCTCACCTTACATCTCGGCCGCCGAGCAGTACTTC,CASSPYISAAEQYF
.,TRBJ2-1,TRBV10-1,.,TGCGCCAGCAGCCGTTACGCATCTAGCTCCTACAATGAGCAGTTCTTC,CASSRYASSSYNEQFF
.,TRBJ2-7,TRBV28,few,TGTGCCAGCAGTTTGGACTCCTACGAGCAGTACTTC,CASSLDSYEQYF
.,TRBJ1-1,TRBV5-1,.,TGCGCCAGCAGGGGGACGGATAACACTGAAGCTTTCTTT,CASRGTDNTEAFF